What follows describes a single T cell receptor beta chain. Its matching antigen is unknown. Germline V CDR1 and CDR2: LNHDA, SQIVND (reference sequence). The V end was cut by 7 bases, the J end by 6 bases, with 9 bases between. The CDR3 runs to 12 residues. The source of the sample is a study of metastatic and nonmetastatic thyroid tumors. Study summary: Malignant thyroid and benign thyroid patients provided blood and tumor or nodule tissue whose repertoires were compared.

Each patient went into thyroid surgery without having received any treatment. Study processing details: A classifier for distant metastasis in papillary thyroid cancer was constructed using CDR3 differences observed across clinicopathological groups. TCRdb ran MiXCR on the PCR reads. For this entry, the V and J calls and clone size follow TCRdb and not the study's own pipeline. In the table there are under 5,000 clones, roughly a third of which are singletons. Study outcomes and limitations: Versus benign nodules, malignant thyroid tumors reportedly had significantly higher TCR beta diversity, in blood and tumor.

The TCR sequence derives from a male donor with papillary thyroid cancer or a benign thyroid nodule (not recorded which). Some clones in this sample may be carry-over from other donors' samples. The rearrangement links TRBV19 to TRBJ2-2; D unclear. The sample taken for sequencing was adjacent normal tissue. Written as DNA, the CDR3 is TGTGCCAGTAACAGCCCCCCCGGGGAGCTGTTTTTT. Residues: CASNSPPGELFF.